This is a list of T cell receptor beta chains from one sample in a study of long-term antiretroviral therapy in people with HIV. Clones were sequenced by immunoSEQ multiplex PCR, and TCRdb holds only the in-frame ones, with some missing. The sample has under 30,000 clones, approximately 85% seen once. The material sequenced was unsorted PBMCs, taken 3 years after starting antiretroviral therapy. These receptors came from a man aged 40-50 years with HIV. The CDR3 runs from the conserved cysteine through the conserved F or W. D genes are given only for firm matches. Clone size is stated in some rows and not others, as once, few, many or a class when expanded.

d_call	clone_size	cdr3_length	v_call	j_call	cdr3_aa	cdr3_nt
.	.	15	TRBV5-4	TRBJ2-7	CASSGVVGGSYEQYF	TGTGCCAGCAGCGGGGTGGTGGGAGGCTCCTACGAGCAGTACTTC
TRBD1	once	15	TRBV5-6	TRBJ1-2	CASSHTGTGYSGYTF	TGTGCCAGCAGTCACACCGGGACAGGGTACTCTGGCTACACCTTC
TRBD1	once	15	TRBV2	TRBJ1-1	CASSETGGLNTEAFF	TGTGCCAGCAGTGAAACAGGGGGCCTGAACACTGAAGCTTTCTTT
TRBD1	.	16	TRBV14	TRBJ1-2	CASSQADRGPNYGYTF	TGTGCCAGCAGCCAAGCCGACAGGGGGCCCAACTATGGCTACACCTTC
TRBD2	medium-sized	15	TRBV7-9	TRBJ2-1	CASRVSGSSYNEQFF	TGTGCCAGCAGGGTTAGCGGGTCATCCTACAATGAGCAGTTCTTC
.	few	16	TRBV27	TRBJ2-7	CASSLWGGTSSYEQYF	TGTGCCAGCAGTTTATGGGGAGGCACGAGCTCCTACGAGCAGTACTTC
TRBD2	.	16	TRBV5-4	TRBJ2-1	CASSLAVSGKGDEQFF	TGTGCCAGCAGCTTGGCCGTTAGCGGGAAGGGGGATGAGCAGTTCTTC
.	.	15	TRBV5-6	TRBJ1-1	CASSLDRTANTEAFF	TGTGCCAGCAGCTTGGATAGGACAGCAAACACTGAAGCTTTCTTT
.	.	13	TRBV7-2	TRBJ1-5	CASSLRSNQPQHF	TGTGCCAGCAGCTTAAGAAGCAATCAGCCCCAGCATTTT
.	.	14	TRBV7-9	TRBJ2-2	CASSLPRVHGELFF	TGTGCCAGCAGCTTACCCCGGGTTCACGGGGAGCTGTTTTTT
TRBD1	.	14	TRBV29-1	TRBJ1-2	CSVQTGGVGMGYTF	TGCAGCGTTCAGACAGGGGGCGTTGGTATGGGCTACACCTTC
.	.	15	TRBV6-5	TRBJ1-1	CASRLGIGLNTEAFF	TGTGCCAGCAGACTGGGGATAGGGTTAAACACTGAAGCTTTCTTT
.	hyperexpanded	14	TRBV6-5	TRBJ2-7	CASGWGGGGYEQYF	TGTGCCAGCGGCTGGGGAGGGGGCGGCTACGAGCAGTACTTC
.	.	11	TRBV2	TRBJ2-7	CASSFLSEQYF	TGTGCCAGCAGTTTTTTGAGCGAGCAGTACTTC